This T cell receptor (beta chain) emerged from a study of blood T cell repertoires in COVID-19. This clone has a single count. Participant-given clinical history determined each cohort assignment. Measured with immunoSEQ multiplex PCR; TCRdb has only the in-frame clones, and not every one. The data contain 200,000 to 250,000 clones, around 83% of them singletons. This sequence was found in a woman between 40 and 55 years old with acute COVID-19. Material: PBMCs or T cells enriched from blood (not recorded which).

CDR3 bases: TGCAGCGTTGAAGGGACTAGCGGGAGATGGGCCTCCCGCGAGCAGTACTTC. Residues: CSVEGTSGRWASREQYF. The genes are TRBV29-1 and TRBJ2-7; 13 nucleotides agree with TRBD2. Unmatched junction bases numbered 12, after V lost 1 base and J lost 6 bases. Germline loops: CDR1 SQVTM, CDR2 ANQGSEA. The CDR3 loop spans 17 amino acids.